This entry lists 28 T cell receptor beta chains sequenced from one sample in a study of blood T cell repertoires in COVID-19. The table came from immunoSEQ multiplex PCR; TCRdb's copy has only in-frame clones and leaves some out. Found here are around 300,000 clones, approximately 89% of them singletons; the top ten hold about 2.7%. Sequenced sample: PBMCs or T cells enriched from blood (not recorded which). The source is a woman under 30 who had recovered from COVID-19.

To note about this clone: Sequence at one end of the junction differs from germline and may be a read error. This sequence joins TRBV4-1 and TRBJ2-7, with 9 positions matching TRBD1. The CDR3 length is 11 residues. Germline CDR1 reads MGHRA; CDR2 reads YSYEKL. CDR3 in amino acids: CVSRQGDEQYF. The CDR3 nucleotides are TGCGTCAGCAGACAGGGGGACGAGCAGTACTTC.

The chain joins TRBV6-6 to TRBJ1-2, with 7 bases aligning to TRBD1. CDR3 length: 16 residues. Looked up from germline, CDR1 is MNHNY and CDR2 is SVGAGI (reference sequence). V lost 2 bases to trimming and J lost 0 bases; unmatched junction nucleotides: 6. In nucleotides, the CDR3 is TGTGCCAGCAGTTACACGGGGACAGCCACTAACTATGGCTACACCTTC. It translates to CASSYTGTATNYGYTF.

The sample holds one count of this clone. The chain carries TRBV5-1 and TRBJ2-7; 7 bases agree with TRBD1. CDR3 size: 13 residues. V shed 4 bases, J shed 3 bases, and the junction held 4 bases outside the gene matches. The germline V gene has CDR1 SGHRS and CDR2 YFSETQ. The CDR3 protein is CASSPTGFYEQYF. The DNA for the CDR3 is TGCGCCAGCAGCCCGACAGGGTTCTACGAGCAGTACTTC.

V gene TRBV10-3 combines with J gene TRBJ2-1; D not certain. Germline V gene lookup returns CDR1 ENHRY and CDR2 SYGVKD. The length of the CDR3 is 13 residues. The V and J ends lost 7 bases and 2 bases respectively, with 9 bases between them. The CDR3 DNA follows: TGTGCCATCATGTCCACGGCCTACAATGAGCAGTTCTTC. Amino acids: CAIMSTAYNEQFF.

The chain links TRBV10-2 to TRBJ2-2; D gene uncertain. V lost 0 bases to trimming and J lost 1 base, with 6 bases between them. The CDR3 is 15 residues long. The germline V gene has CDR1 WSHSY and CDR2 SAAADI. The DNA for the CDR3 is TGCGCCAGCAGTGAGTCCCCGGGGAACACCGGGGAGCTGTTTTTT. Its protein is CASSESPGNTGELFF.

The chain combines TRBV27 with TRBJ2-5; TRBD2 matches 9 bases. This CDR3 contains 17 residues. V trimming: 3 bases; J trimming: 4 bases; junction bases outside the gene matches: 12. Germline V gene lookup returns CDR1 MNHEY and CDR2 SMNVEV (reference sequence). CDR3 protein: CASSFSGSLVLRETQYF. In nucleotides, the CDR3 is TGTGCCAGCAGTTTTAGCGGGAGTCTGGTCCTGCGAGAGACCCAGTACTTC.

The chain combines TRBV5-4 with TRBJ2-1; D is possibly TRBD2 (6 bases). Germline CDR1 SGHNT, CDR2 YYREEE (reference sequence). The CDR3 spans 15 residues. Trimming took 0 bases from V and 5 from J, leaving 12 bases between them. In DNA form, the CDR3 reads TGTGCCAGCAGCTTGGGGTTAGCGGCCAACAATGAGCAGTTCTTC. The encoded protein is CASSLGLAANNEQFF.

The CDR3 here is CSAAGDYGYTF. DNA for the CDR3: TGCAGTGCTGCAGGGGACTATGGCTACACCTTC. The chain has TRBV20-1 and TRBJ1-2, with a weak D call TRBD1 (6 bases). CDR1 is DFQATT, CDR2 SNEGSKA, per germline (reference sequence). CDR3 size: 11 residues. V was clipped by 5 bases and J by 3 bases, with 7 bases between them.

This chain joins TRBV11-3 and TRBJ1-3; D gene uncertain. The germline V and J ends were trimmed by 5 bases and 4 bases, with 15 bases remaining between them. The CDR3 length is 15 residues. Germline assignment: CDR1 SGHNT and CDR2 YENEEA. The CDR3 DNA follows: TGTGCCAGCAGCCCAACCCGGGTGGCAGGAAACACCATATATTTT. This translates into CASSPTRVAGNTIYF.

In regard to this clone: Compared with germline, one end of the junction differs, possibly owing to a read error. CDR3 DNA sequence: TGTGCCAGCAGCCCTCCCGGACAGTCCTCCTTT. Translated: CASSPPGQSSF. V and J are TRBV5-5 and TRBJ1-1; a weak D match, TRBD1 (6 bases). The germline gives CDR1 SGHKS, CDR2 YYEKEE (reference sequence). This CDR3 region has 11 residues.

This clone was seen once. The genes are TRBV3-1 (or the pseudogene TRBV3-2) and TRBJ2-5, with no clear D. Germline CDR1 and CDR2: LGHDT and YNNKEL (reference sequence). This CDR3 is built from 11 residues. The V gene lost 4 bases and the J gene lost 5 bases, with 5 bases spanning the gap. The CDR3 DNA follows: TGTGCCAGCAGCCTCATGGAGACCCAGTACTTC. It translates to CASSLMETQYF.

The J gene is TRBJ2-3, the V gene TRBV24-1, with D perhaps matching TRBD2 (7 bases). V dropped 1 base and J dropped 3 bases, with 10 bases sitting between them. In germline, CDR1 is KGHDR, CDR2 SFDVKD. This CDR3 is 15 amino acids long. The chain's CDR3 is CATSDFGRGTDTQYF. CDR3 in DNA: TGTGCCACCAGTGATTTTGGGAGGGGGACAGATACGCAGTATTTT.

The CDR3: CASSSTSGDPYEQYF. CDR3 nucleotides: TGTGCCAGCAGTTCGACTAGCGGGGACCCCTACGAGCAGTACTTC. The gene calls are TRBV2 and TRBJ2-7; TRBD2 matches at 11 bases. V gave up 5 bases and J gave up 2 bases; unmatched junction bases: 5. Germline V lookup: CDR1 SNHLY, CDR2 FYNNEI. CDR3 length equals 15 residues.

The rearrangement links TRBV5-1 to TRBJ2-1; perhaps TRBD2 as D (7 bases). V lost 1 base and J lost 4, with 12 bases in between. CDR3 size: 15 residues. CDR1 and CDR2 (germline): SGHRS, YFSETQ. The CDR3 sequence: CASSLRRGPYNEQFF. The CDR3 DNA reads TGCGCCAGCAGCTTGAGGCGGGGGCCTTACAATGAGCAGTTCTTC.

This rearrangement joins TRBV4-3 to TRBJ2-2, with 10 bases matching TRBD2. The CDR3 extends over 14 amino acids. The ends lost 6 bases at V and 4 bases at J; junction bases unmatched: 2. Germline CDR1 is LGHNA and CDR2 is YSLEER. This CDR3 reads CASRGLAFTGELFF. The CDR3, as DNA: TGCGCCAGCAGGGGACTAGCGTTCACCGGGGAGCTGTTTTTT.

V usage is TRBV9 and J usage is TRBJ1-2; TRBD1 matches 7 bases. Germline assignment: CDR1 SGDLS and CDR2 YYNGEE. This CDR3 contains 14 residues. The junction had 13 bases not matched to a gene; V was cut back by 1 base and J by 13 bases. CDR3 bases: TGTGCCAGCAGCGTAACAGGGGCCGCCGGTGTGTTCACCTTC. Protein sequence: CASSVTGAAGVFTF.

The CDR3 nucleotides are TGTGCCAGCGAGGGGGCCTATGGCTACACCTTC. Translating gives CASEGAYGYTF. The rearrangement uses TRBV9 and TRBJ1-2; 7 positions match TRBD1. Trimming took 7 bases from V and 4 from J; bases not matched to a gene: 1. In germline, CDR1 is SGDLS, CDR2 YYNGEE. The CDR3 runs to 11 residues. The full variable domain, in which reference TRBV9 and TRBJ1-2 provide the parts outside the CDR3, is DSGVTQTPKHLITATGQRVTLRCSPRSGDLSVYWYQQSLDQGLQFLIQYYNGEERAKGNILERFSAQQFPDLHSELNLSSLELGDSALYFCASEGAYGYTFGSGTRLTVV.

The chain links TRBV3-1 (or the pseudogene TRBV3-2) to TRBJ2-7; D not resolved. Trimming left V 3 bases short and J 2 bases short, with 8 bases between. Germline CDR1 and CDR2: LGHDT and YNNKEL (reference sequence). CDR3 length: 13 amino acids. The CDR3 here is CASSQGRAYEQYF. CDR3 in DNA: TGTGCCAGCAGCCAGGGCAGAGCCTACGAGCAGTACTTC.

The chain is built from TRBV6-1 and TRBJ2-5; 7 bases line up with TRBD1. The CDR3 runs to 13 residues. CDR1 is MNHNS and CDR2 is SASEGT in the germline V gene. V shed 6 bases and J 4 bases; nucleotides not matched to a gene: 5. CDR3: CASRSRTGETQYF. CDR3 nucleotide sequence: TGTGCCAGCAGATCCCGGACAGGAGAGACCCAGTACTTC.

The chain uses TRBV11-2 and TRBJ1-2; 11 nucleotides agree with TRBD1. The CDR3 spans 14 residues. Germline V gene sequence: CDR1 SGHAT, CDR2 FQNNGV. Trimming at V came to 5 bases and at J to 4 bases, leaving 3 bases not matched to a gene. CDR3 sequence reads: CASSIGQGAYGYTF. In nucleotides, the CDR3 is TGTGCCAGCAGCATAGGACAGGGGGCCTATGGCTACACCTTC.

The rearrangement links TRBV4-2 to TRBJ2-1; D uncertain. V dropped 3 bases and J dropped 3 bases, with 15 bases sitting between them. This CDR3 is built from 16 residues. Germline CDR1 reads LGHNA; CDR2 reads YNFKEQ. CDR3 residues: CASSQVVFGVYNEQFF. The DNA for the CDR3 is TGTGCCAGCAGCCAGGTCGTTTTCGGAGTCTACAATGAGCAGTTCTTC.

The chain employs TRBV20-1 and TRBJ1-1; possible D gene TRBD1, 5 bases. V was trimmed by 3 bases and J by 5 bases, leaving 10 bases between them. The CDR3 covers 12 residues. Germline CDR1 reads DFQATT; CDR2 reads SNEGSKA (reference sequence). This CDR3 is CSASTRGTEAFF. CDR3 nucleotide sequence: TGCAGTGCTAGTACAAGGGGAACTGAAGCTTTCTTT.

The genes are TRBV29-1 and TRBJ2-1, with TRBD1 identical over 9 bases. Germline V gene lookup returns CDR1 SQVTM and CDR2 ANQGSEA. The J segment lost 2 bases and the V segment lost 7 bases, leaving 3 bases of the junction unmatched. This CDR3 comprises 13 residues. The CDR3 here is CSARDRAYNEQFF. DNA for the CDR3: TGCAGCGCCCGGGACAGGGCCTACAATGAGCAGTTCTTC.

V is TRBV12-3 or TRBV12-4 and J is TRBJ1-2; a possible D gene is TRBD1 (6 bases). The CDR3 has 13 residues. Trimming shortened V by 5 bases and J by 9 bases, and 16 bases separated the two germline ends. The CDR3 sequence: CASSHRGGYRYTF. In DNA, the CDR3 is TGTGCCAGCAGTCATAGGGGGGGGTATCGCTACACCTTC.

The chain joins TRBV4-1 to TRBJ2-7, with 10 bases lining up with TRBD1. V lost 0 bases, J lost 5 bases, and 7 bases stayed unmatched. Germline V lookup: CDR1 MGHRA, CDR2 YSYEKL. The CDR3 runs 16 residues. CDR3 amino acids: CASSQDLRQGAHEQYF. The CDR3 region has the DNA TGCGCCAGCAGCCAAGATCTGAGACAGGGGGCCCACGAGCAGTACTTC.

V is TRBV27 and J is TRBJ2-3, with TRBD2 matching over 10 bases. Germline values: CDR1 MNHEY, CDR2 SMNVEV (reference sequence). J gave up 2 bases and V 1 base, and 12 bases lay outside the gene matches. The CDR3 is made up of 19 amino acids. The CDR3 sequence is CASSLLAGGQVSPTDTQYF. In DNA form, the CDR3 reads TGTGCCAGCAGTTTATTAGCGGGGGGCCAGGTTTCTCCCACAGATACGCAGTATTTT.

J is TRBJ1-1 and V is TRBV7-6; perhaps TRBD1 as D (5 bases). Germline lookup yields CDR1 SGHVS and CDR2 FNYEAQ. Trimming removed 5 bases at V and 5 bases at J, with 21 bases between. CDR3 length equals 16 residues. CDR3 residues: CASSLGEPGLQTEAFF. The CDR3, as DNA: TGTGCCAGCAGCCTCGGAGAACCGGGACTCCAAACTGAAGCTTTCTTT.

This rearrangement joins TRBV29-1 to TRBJ2-1, with D possibly TRBD1 on 5 matching bases. The CDR3 is 12 amino acids. Trimming stripped 7 bases from V and 7 bases from J, with 14 bases between. Germline CDR1 SQVTM, CDR2 ANQGSEA. The CDR3 sequence: CSAPSQENEQFF. The CDR3 DNA reads as TGCAGCGCGCCGTCACAGGAGAATGAGCAGTTCTTC.